This T cell receptor (beta chain) derives from a study of CXCR3-negative and CXCR3-positive naive CD8 T cells. Study-wide points: TRBV-TRBJ usage was alike in naive CXCR3-negative and CXCR3-positive cells but differed in memory cells. TRB CDR3s were more hydrophobic in CXCR3-positive than in CXCR3-negative naive cells.

Naive cells were sorted as CD45RO-, CCR7+, CD27+ and CD95-. Remarks on this clonotype: Antigen specificity is unknown.

This CDR3 has 15 residues. The germline V gene has CDR1 SGHTA and CDR2 FQGNSA. Libraries of TRB cDNA were made by 5' RACE and carried UMIs. TCRdb processed the 5' RACE reads again and assigns one entry to each CDR3 protein, with no DNA. The sample spans tens of thousands of distinct CDR3 sequences; the ten largest clones claim 0.55% to 0.8%. The J gene is TRBJ2-2, the V gene TRBV7-2; the D call of TRBD1 rests on TCRdb alone, since no DNA is present to check it. What was sequenced was naive CXCR3+ CD8+ T cells from blood. Regarding subset: CD45RO-CCR7+CD27+CD95- naive CD8+ T cells expressing CXCR3 (TNR3+). The origin of this receptor is a human donor in good health. Some clones in this sample may be carry-over from other donors' samples. The CDR3 spells CASPGQIKNTGELFF.